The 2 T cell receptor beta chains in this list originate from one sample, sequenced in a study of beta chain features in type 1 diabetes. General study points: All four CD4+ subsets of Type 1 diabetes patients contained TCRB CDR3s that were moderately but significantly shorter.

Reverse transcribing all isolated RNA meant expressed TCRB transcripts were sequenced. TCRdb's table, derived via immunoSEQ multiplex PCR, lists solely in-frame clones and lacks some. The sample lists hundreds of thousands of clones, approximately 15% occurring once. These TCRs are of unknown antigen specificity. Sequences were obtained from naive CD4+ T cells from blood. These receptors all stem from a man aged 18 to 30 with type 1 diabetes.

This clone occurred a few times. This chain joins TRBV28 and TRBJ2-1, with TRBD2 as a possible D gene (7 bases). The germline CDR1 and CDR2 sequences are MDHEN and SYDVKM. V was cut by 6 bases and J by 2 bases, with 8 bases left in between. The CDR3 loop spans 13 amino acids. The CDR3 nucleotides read TGTGCCAGCAGGGGGGGGCCCTACAATGAGCAGTTCTTC. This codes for CASRGGPYNEQFF.

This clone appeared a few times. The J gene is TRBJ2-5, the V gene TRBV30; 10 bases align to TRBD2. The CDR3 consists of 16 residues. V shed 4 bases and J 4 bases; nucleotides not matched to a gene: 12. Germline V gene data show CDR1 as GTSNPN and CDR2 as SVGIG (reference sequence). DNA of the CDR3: TGTGCCTGGAACCTGGGGGCTAGCGGGAGCGGAGAGACCCAGTACTTC. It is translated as CAWNLGASGSGETQYF.